The clone carrying this T cell receptor (beta chain) has only one observation. Its target is not known. Sequencing was performed with immunoSEQ multiplex PCR; in TCRdb, only in-frame clones are kept and a portion is missing. The sample records under 10,000 clones, about 78% being singletons. Trimming removed 6 bases from V and 6 bases from J, with 17 bases in between. Germline V gene sequence: CDR1 SNHLY, CDR2 FYNNEI. The CDR3 runs 14 residues. This sample was taken from a study of tumor-infiltrating lymphocytes in localized non-small cell lung cancer. Overall study context: The cohort mixed smokers and never-smokers, several histologies, and some post-neoadjuvant-chemotherapy samples. From each patient, both tumor and uninvolved lung, non-adjacent to tumor, were sampled. Study results and caveats: Tumors had more T cell infiltration than uninvolved lung, per TCRbeta sequencing and CD3 counts. Not all patients were TCR sequenced, owing to tissue quantity.

Sequencing was carried out using uninvolved lung tissue not adjacent to the tumor. The receptor comes from a human donor with non-small cell lung cancer. This sequence joins TRBV2 and TRBJ1-2; D is perhaps TRBD1 (6 bases). The CDR3 here is CASSDPRGSDGYTF. In nucleotides, the CDR3 is TGTGCCAGCAGCGACCCGAGGGGGTCCGATGGCTACACCTTC.